The T cell receptor (beta chain) described here comes from a study of technical replicates of blood from four donors. This CDR3 has 15 amino acids. With V trimmed by 7 bases and J by 5 bases, 11 bases remained unmatched. The germline CDR1 and CDR2 sequences are LNHDA and SQIVND (reference sequence). Profiling relied on immunoSEQ multiplex PCR, and the TCRdb table lists in-frame clones only, not all of them. The sample has 80,000 to 95,000 clones, 94% seen once. The specimen was T cells isolated from PBMCs. The origin of this receptor is a human donor in good health. The rearrangement links TRBV19 to TRBJ2-7, with 10 positions matching TRBD1. The DNA of the CDR3 is TGTGCCAGTAAGGCCACCGGGACAGGGGAAGACGAGCAGTACTTC. This sequence encodes CASKATGTGEDEQYF.